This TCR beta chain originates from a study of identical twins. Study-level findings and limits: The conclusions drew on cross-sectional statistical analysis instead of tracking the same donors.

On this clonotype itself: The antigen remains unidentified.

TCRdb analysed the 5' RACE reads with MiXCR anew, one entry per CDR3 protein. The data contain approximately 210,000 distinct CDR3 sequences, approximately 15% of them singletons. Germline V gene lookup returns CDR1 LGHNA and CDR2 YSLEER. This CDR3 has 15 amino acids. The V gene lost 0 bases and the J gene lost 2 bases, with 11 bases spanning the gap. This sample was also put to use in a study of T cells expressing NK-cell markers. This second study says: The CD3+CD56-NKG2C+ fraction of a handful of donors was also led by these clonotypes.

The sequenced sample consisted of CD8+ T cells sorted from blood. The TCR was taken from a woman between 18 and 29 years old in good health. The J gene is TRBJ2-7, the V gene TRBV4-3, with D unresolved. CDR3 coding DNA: TGCGCCAGCAGCCAAGAAATTTACAGAACCTACGAGCAGTACTTC. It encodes CASSQEIYRTYEQYF.